The rows below give T cell receptor beta chains drawn from one sample of a study of T cells in Graves' hyperthyroidism and ophthalmopathy. TCRdb re-analysed the multiplex PCR reads in MiXCR, keeping a single row per CDR3 protein. The sample holds almost 600,000 distinct CDR3 sequences, roughly 46% seen once. The sequenced sample consisted of peripheral blood or thyroid tissue (not recorded which). These receptors were collected from a woman younger than 35 with Graves' hyperthyroidism. The conserved cysteine and the conserved F or W are not part of the CDR3 here. Expanded clones are given a class, and other clones once, few, many or no size at all.

CDR3	size	J	V
ATSARQGMGGNTEA	-	TRBJ2-6	TRBV15
SARKGYHTEAF	many	TRBJ1-1	TRBV20-1
ASSQEEGRRTRNTIY	few	TRBJ1-3	TRBV4-1
ASSRPGFAGANVLT	many	TRBJ2-6	TRBV14
SGRRRHEKLF	once	TRBJ1-4	TRBV20-1
ASGLSGAPYEQY	many	TRBJ2-7	TRBV12-5
SVRDSGRGSYEQY	-	TRBJ2-7	TRBV29-1
ASSHRSDGGSSYEQY	many	TRBJ2-7	TRBV7-9
AYSVGHTSQQY	-	TRBJ2-7	TRBV24-1
ASSPGHLNSPLH	-	TRBJ1-6	TRBV7-9
ASSEGRTAYGYT	many	TRBJ1-2	TRBV9
ASSFPRGYTQY	few	TRBJ2-3	TRBV7-9
ASRIGANTIY	-	TRBJ1-3	TRBV7-9
ASSTSTGYGYT	many	TRBJ1-2	TRBV7-9
ASSLSEGVNEKLF	few	TRBJ1-4	TRBV27
ATSDPTSGSYTGELF	-	TRBJ2-2	TRBV24-1
ASSQEPRPTEAF	many	TRBJ1-1	TRBV4-1
ASSLSATNYGYT	-	TRBJ1-2	TRBV5-1
ASATGNYGYT	-	TRBJ1-2	TRBV25-1
ASSSGRSSNEQF	-	TRBJ2-1	TRBV7-2
ASSHVQGYEQY	-	TRBJ2-7	TRBV4-3
ASRDTQDGTEAF	-	TRBJ1-1	TRBV5-1
ATSSDGGQGFREQY	-	TRBJ2-7	TRBV15
ASSEEASGNSPLH	-	TRBJ1-6	TRBV2
ATSGLAGLAGGHEQY	-	TRBJ2-7	TRBV11-3
ASKGDGAGGQPQH	-	TRBJ1-5	TRBV2
ASSVASATAYGYT	many	TRBJ1-2	TRBV7-9
ASSEAEGRGNQPQH	few	TRBJ1-5	TRBV2
SARDGGEKLF	-	TRBJ1-4	TRBV20-1
ASGQGGYDGYT	-	TRBJ1-2	TRBV2
ATSESMRTGELF	many	TRBJ2-2	TRBV24-1
AISESALRTLH	many	TRBJ1-6	TRBV10-3
ASSSTGEPTGELF	few	TRBJ2-2	TRBV7-3
ASSPGDWTNEKLF	many	TRBJ1-4	TRBV12-3/TRBV12-4
ASSQVASGSQEQY	-	TRBJ2-7	TRBV7-8
ASSRGEGETQY	many	TRBJ2-5	TRBV2
ATSRGYSSYEQY	-	TRBJ2-7	TRBV15
ASSFGGGSDEQF	-	TRBJ2-1	TRBV12-3/TRBV12-4
AWSPSWGYANYGYT	-	TRBJ1-2	TRBV19
SVAVRVWSSYNEQF	-	-	TRBV29-1
ASRQIPNGKETQY	many	TRBJ2-5	TRBV6-5
ASRDLANLNTYEQY	-	TRBJ2-7	TRBV2
ASRTTGCSGANVLT	many	TRBJ2-6	TRBV6-1
AIRSVRAPNTEAF	-	TRBJ1-1	TRBV10-3
ASSQGTHSNYGYA	-	TRBJ1-2	TRBV4-3
ASSQDRVLY	many	TRBJ2-7	TRBV4-3
ASSIAGRGYT	many	TRBJ1-2	TRBV19
ASGQRGTSNTEAF	many	TRBJ1-1	TRBV19
ASSEAGRGEKLF	many	TRBJ1-4	TRBV25-1
ASSSGLGESQDTQY	-	TRBJ2-3	TRBV7-9
ASSHGAGAEQY	few	TRBJ2-7	TRBV3-1
SVPDSLVST	-	TRBJ1-2	TRBV29-1
ASSLIPASGYGYT	many	TRBJ1-2	TRBV7-2
ASSGRVMNTEAL	-	TRBJ1-1	TRBV6-5
ASSSGEAGELF	many	TRBJ2-2	TRBV6-2/TRBV6-3